This T cell receptor beta chain came from a study of cytomegalovirus exposure and HLA in healthy donors. The study's findings and limits: Most CMV-associated TCR beta chains appeared HLA-restricted in a later analysis. Cytomegalovirus association was assigned to about 150 TCR beta chains.

The length of the CDR3 is 14 residues. CDR1 is MNHEY, CDR2 SMNVEV, per germline (reference sequence). The V segment lost 10 bases and the J segment 4 bases; nucleotides outside the gene matches: 8. Primers included in the PCR were 60 Vbeta and 13 Jbeta primers. Some clones are missing from TCRdb's copy, which holds only in-frame ones; the method was immunoSEQ multiplex PCR. Of some 75,000 clones listed, under 80% are singletons. Concerning this clone itself: Its antigen is unidentified.

This TCR was recovered from a man aged 18 to 29 in good health and CMV-seropositive. The sample was PBMCs. This rearrangement joins TRBV27 to TRBJ2-1, with 9 nucleotides matching TRBD2. CDR3 bases: TGTGCCACCAAAGCGGGAGGAGTTTACAATGAGCAGTTCTTC. The encoded protein is CATKAGGVYNEQFF.